The present T cell receptor beta chain was sequenced within a study of identical twins. This clonotype was seen a handful of times. What it binds is unknown. Overall study findings and caveats: Out-of-frame beta sequences exhibited a weaker degree of excess twin sharing.

With V trimmed by 5 bases and J by 4 bases, 5 bases remained unmatched. From germline, CDR1 is LGHNA and CDR2 YNFKEQ. CDR3 length equals 16 residues. With template switching, a universal primer site was added, and the cDNA carried unique molecular identifiers. TCRdb called the 5' RACE reads again in MiXCR, with one record for every CDR3 protein. In the table there are approximately 890,000 distinct CDR3 sequences, roughly an eighth of which are singletons. The data were also submitted as part of a second study, on yellow fever vaccine responses in identical twins.

The sequenced sample was PBMCs. The chain combines TRBV4-2 with TRBJ2-2, with 12 bases identical to TRBD2. The sequence derives from a young woman in good health. The CDR3 DNA sequence: TGTGCCAGCAGCGCTAGCGGGGGGGCGCCCACCGGGGAGCTGTTTTTT. Encoded protein: CASSASGGAPTGELFF.